One sample yielded the 18 T cell receptor beta chains listed below, sequenced in a study of OX40 agonist ivuxolimab in advanced cancers. Generated by immunoSEQ multiplex PCR, the TCRdb table keeps only in-frame clones and is missing some. The sample shows fewer than 100,000 clones, about 89% of them seen only once. The sample here was CD4+ or CD8+ T cells sorted from blood, taken in a trial of the OX40 agonist ivuxolimab. Source of these receptors: an adult with an advanced solid tumor such as melanoma, head and neck, liver or kidney cancer.

V gene TRBV5-4 combines with J gene TRBJ2-7; D is perhaps TRBD1 (6 bases). Looked up from germline, CDR1 is SGHNT and CDR2 is YYREEE (reference sequence). The V and J ends lost 0 bases and 2 bases respectively, with 9 bases between them. This CDR3 spans 14 amino acids. In nucleotides, the CDR3 is TGTGCCAGCAGCTTGGAGGGGGAAACCTACGAGCAGTACTTC. It codes for CASSLEGETYEQYF. Looking up the rest from reference TRBV5-4 and TRBJ2-7 gives the full variable domain: ETGVTQSPTHLIKTRGQQVTLRCSSQSGHNTVSWYQQALGQGPQFIFQYYREEENGRGNFPPRFSGLQFPNYSSELNVNALELDDSALYLCASSLEGETYEQYFGPGTRLTVT.

The chain couples TRBV11-2 to TRBJ2-7, with 8 bases matching TRBD1. CDR1 and CDR2 (germline): SGHAT, FQNNGV. The trim removed 5 bases at V and 2 bases at J, leaving 8 bases unmatched. This CDR3 region has 15 residues. CDR3: CASSPQTGATYEQYF. The DNA for the CDR3 is TGTGCCAGCAGCCCGCAGACAGGGGCGACCTACGAGCAGTACTTC.

This CDR3 is CAWSGRSYNEQFF. CDR3 in DNA: TGTGCCTGGAGTGGACGGTCCTACAATGAGCAGTTCTTC. The chain carries TRBV30 and TRBJ2-1, with D hard to call. The CDR3 has 13 amino acids. Trimming shortened V by 1 base and J by 1 base, and 5 bases separated the two germline ends. CDR1 is GTSNPN and CDR2 is SVGIG in the germline V gene (reference sequence).

This chain joins TRBV5-1 and TRBJ1-2; maybe TRBD1 (5 bases). This CDR3 spans 14 amino acids. Trimming pared 4 bases from V and 6 bases from J, leaving 16 bases between. Per germline, CDR1 SGHRS and CDR2 YFSETQ. For the CDR3, the DNA is TGCGCCAGCAGCCCCCGGGGGAGGGAGGATGGCTACACCTTC. Translation gives CASSPRGREDGYTF.

The J gene is TRBJ2-7, the V gene TRBV10-3, with TRBD1 matching 7 bases. CDR1 ENHRY and CDR2 SYGVKD come from the germline V gene. The CDR3 spans 14 residues. Germline trimming cut 4 bases from V and 5 bases from J; bases unmatched to any gene: 8. As DNA, the CDR3 is TGTGCCATCAGTGTACGAGGGCAGGGGGACGAGCAGTACTTC. This translates into CAISVRGQGDEQYF.

This clone was seen once. The chain joins TRBV21-1 to TRBJ2-1. TRBV21-1 is a recognized pseudogene. This CDR3 spans 15 amino acids. The CDR3 is CANGRWHRAYNEQFF. CDR3 bases: TGTGCCAACGGCCGATGGCATAGGGCCTACAATGAGCAGTTCTTC.

V and J are TRBV19 and TRBJ2-1, with TRBD1 identical over 8 bases. Germline CDR1 reads LNHDA; CDR2 reads SQIVND (reference sequence). The CDR3 has 15 amino acids. V lost 2 bases to trimming and J lost 7 bases; unmatched junction nucleotides: 7. The CDR3 sequence is CASSITGGPGNEQFF. As DNA, the CDR3 is TGTGCCAGTAGTATAACAGGGGGGCCTGGGAATGAGCAGTTCTTC.

V usage is TRBV7-9 and J usage is TRBJ2-5, with 8 bases matching TRBD2. The V gene's germline CDR1 is SEHNR and CDR2 FQNEAQ (reference sequence). V shed 5 bases, J shed 2 bases, and the junction held 7 bases outside the gene matches. The CDR3 consists of 15 residues. CDR3 sequence: CASSRSGRVQETQYF. CDR3 bases: TGTGCCAGCAGCCGGAGCGGGAGAGTGCAAGAGACCCAGTACTTC.

CDR3 sequence: CASSGTRGLAVLAKNIQYF. The CDR3 nucleotides are TGTGCCAGCAGCGGGACCCGGGGACTAGCCGTACTAGCCAAAAACATTCAGTACTTC. The genes are TRBV7-8 and TRBJ2-4; TRBD2 matches at 9 bases. This CDR3 has 19 residues. The germline V gene encodes CDR1 SGHVS and CDR2 FQNEAQ. Trimming cost V 5 bases and J 0 bases; bases outside gene matches: 14.

This chain joins TRBV5-1 and TRBJ1-2; no definite D call. This CDR3 has 13 residues. V shed 0 bases and J shed 8 bases, with 11 bases lying between them. Germline CDR1 is SGHRS and CDR2 is YFSETQ. The CDR3, as DNA: TGCGCCAGCAGCTTGGAATTCTTGGGCGGCTACACCTTC. It codes for CASSLEFLGGYTF.

J is TRBJ2-7 and V is TRBV7-2; 8 nucleotides line up with TRBD2. CDR1 is SGHTA and CDR2 is FQGNSA in the germline V gene. J was trimmed by 2 bases and V by 4 bases; bases with no gene match: 7. This CDR3 comprises 15 residues. The CDR3 region is CASSSPGGVPYEQYF. In DNA, the CDR3 is TGTGCCAGCAGCTCACCGGGGGGGGTCCCCTACGAGCAGTACTTC.

This chain links TRBV4-3 with TRBJ2-1; D gene uncertain. The ends were cut back, 11 bases at V and 2 bases at J, with 7 bases in the middle. The CDR3 runs 11 residues. Germline V lookup: CDR1 LGHNA, CDR2 YSLEER. DNA of the CDR3: TGCGCCTCTGGGGCCTACAATGAGCAGTTCTTC. Its translation: CASGAYNEQFF.

This rearrangement joins TRBV29-1 to TRBJ2-6, with a tentative D call TRBD1 (6 bases). This CDR3 has 16 residues. The germline V and J ends were trimmed by 1 base and 2 bases, with 12 bases remaining between them. Per germline, CDR1 SQVTM and CDR2 ANQGSEA. The CDR3 region is CSVEAPGDTGANVLTF. For the CDR3, the DNA is TGCAGCGTTGAAGCCCCCGGGGACACTGGGGCCAACGTCCTGACTTTC.

The chain carries TRBV30 and TRBJ2-1, with TRBD2 identical over 10 bases. Trimming at V came to 4 bases and at J to 9 bases, leaving 12 bases not matched to a gene. The CDR3 extends over 15 amino acids. CDR1 and CDR2 (germline): GTSNPN, SVGIG (reference sequence). CDR3 in DNA: TGTGCCTGGAATTGGGGGGTAGCGGGAGGTAGTGAGCAGTTCTTC. Encoded protein: CAWNWGVAGGSEQFF.

The gene calls are TRBV21-1 and TRBJ2-7; no DNA check was done on the table's D call, TRBD1. TRBV21-1 constitutes a pseudogene. This CDR3 spans 19 amino acids. CDR3 region: CASSKSNGQGSGRPYEQYF. The CDR3 region has the DNA TGTGCCAGCAGCAAATCGAATGGACAGGGGAGCGGGAGACCCTACGAGCAGTACTTC.

The rearrangement uses TRBV10-2 and TRBJ2-5; TRBD2 might be the D (6 bases). This CDR3 is 19 amino acids long. The germline V gene has CDR1 WSHSY and CDR2 SAAADI. The V and J ends lost 0 bases and 0 bases respectively, with 20 bases between them. Here the CDR3 DNA reads TGCGCCAGCAGTGAGTCAATTCGGGCGGGGCTGCCGTACCAAGAGACCCAGTACTTC. This codes for CASSESIRAGLPYQETQYF.

V and J are TRBV6-5 and TRBJ2-7, with 8 bases lining up with TRBD1. Trimming took 6 bases from V and 5 from J; bases not matched to a gene: 6. The V gene's germline CDR1 is MNHEY and CDR2 SVGAGI. The CDR3 is 13 amino acids. CDR3 nucleotides: TGTGCCAGCAGCCCCGACAGGGGCGACGAGCAGTACTTC. It yields the protein CASSPDRGDEQYF.

This chain uses TRBV5-4 with TRBJ2-5, with 11 bases identical to TRBD2. The V and J ends lost 4 bases and 2 bases, in that order; junction bases with no gene match: 7. Looked up from germline, CDR1 is SGHNT and CDR2 is YYREEE (reference sequence). The CDR3 contains 16 residues. CDR3 protein: CASSPGTSGPQETQYF. CDR3 nucleotide sequence: TGTGCCAGCAGCCCGGGGACTAGCGGACCACAAGAGACCCAGTACTTC.